The entry below gives a single T cell receptor beta chain sequence along with its context. This CDR3 has 14 amino acids. Germline V gene sequence: CDR1 MNHEY, CDR2 SVGAGI. The V end lost 5 bases, the J end lost 8 bases, and 13 bases lay between the germline ends. Methods used by the authors: It was from reference gene primer amplification that nucleated cell counts were estimated. The data were produced by immunoSEQ multiplex PCR, yet TCRdb's version contains in-frame clones alone and is incomplete. The V and J calls and the clone size are those of that table, but D and trimming were determined from the DNA. The data contain a few hundred thousand clones, about 89% of them singletons. The sample comes from a study of blood T cell repertoires in COVID-19. Study summary: Material from acute and convalescent COVID-19 was sourced from the United States, Italy and Spain. Sample material is recorded as cDNA or gDNA derived from T cells, B-cell-depleted T cells, or PBMCs.

Sequences were obtained from peripheral blood. The sequence was obtained from a man aged 25 to 40 with acute or convalescent COVID-19. V gene TRBV6-5 combines with J gene TRBJ1-6; D uncertain. The CDR3 bases are TGTGCCAGCAGTCCACCCTGGACTCATTCACCCCTCCACTTT. It is translated as CASSPPWTHSPLHF.